Listed below are T cell receptor beta chains from one sample, sequenced in a study of shared clonotypes between healthy human individuals. TCRdb's table, derived via immunoSEQ multiplex PCR, lists solely in-frame clones and lacks some. Found here are millions of clones, 85% to 95% of them singletons; the top ten hold 0.9% to 1.4%. Sequenced material: naive CD8+ T cells sorted from blood. All receptors come from a man in his late teens or twenties in good health. Both conserved end residues are part of each CDR3. Fields, in order: V gene, D gene, J gene, clone size, CDR3 protein, CDR3 DNA. D genes are given only for firm matches. Only part of the rows carry a size: once, few, many, or a class if the clone is expanded.

V: TRBV4-1; D: NA; J: TRBJ2-3; size: NA; CDR3: CASSLDRPDTQYF; DNA: TGCGCCAGCAGCCTAGATAGGCCAGATACGCAGTATTTT
V: TRBV29-1; D: NA; J: TRBJ2-1; size: NA; CDR3: CSVNGHEQFF; DNA: TGCAGCGTTAATGGCCATGAGCAGTTCTTC
V: TRBV2; D: TRBD1; J: TRBJ2-3; size: NA; CDR3: CASRSTGGLSDTQYF; DNA: TGTGCCAGCAGATCGACAGGGGGCTTATCAGATACGCAGTATTTT
V: TRBV30; D: NA; J: TRBJ1-1; size: NA; CDR3: CAWSGPGRESTEAFF; DNA: TGTGCCTGGTCGGGGCCGGGCAGGGAATCTACTGAAGCTTTCTTT
V: TRBV11-2; D: TRBD1; J: TRBJ2-7; size: few; CDR3: CASSLGTGNYEQYF; DNA: TGTGCCAGCAGCTTGGGGACAGGGAACTACGAGCAGTACTTC
V: TRBV4-1; D: NA; J: TRBJ1-6; size: NA; CDR3: CASSQGLQNSPLHF; DNA: TGCGCCAGCAGCCAAGGACTCCAAAATTCACCCCTCCACTTT
V: TRBV9; D: NA; J: TRBJ2-2; size: NA; CDR3: CASSSPRRDFPSGELFF; DNA: TGTGCCAGCAGCTCACCGAGGAGGGACTTCCCATCCGGGGAGCTGTTTTTT
V: TRBV10-2; D: NA; J: TRBJ1-5; size: NA; CDR3: CASSESWQGSGNQPQHF; DNA: TGCGCCAGCAGTGAGTCATGGCAGGGAAGTGGCAATCAGCCCCAGCATTTT
V: TRBV4-1; D: TRBD1; J: TRBJ2-7; size: NA; CDR3: CASSQTGQGAWEQYF; DNA: TGCGCCAGCAGCCAAACGGGACAGGGGGCTTGGGAGCAGTACTTC
V: TRBV27; D: NA; J: TRBJ2-7; size: NA; CDR3: CASSLTGNPYEQYF; DNA: TGTGCCAGCAGTCTCACAGGGAACCCCTACGAGCAGTACTTC
V: TRBV2; D: NA; J: TRBJ2-1; size: NA; CDR3: CASTRTVYNEQFF; DNA: TGTGCCAGCACCCGGACAGTTTACAATGAGCAGTTCTTC
V: TRBV19; D: NA; J: TRBJ2-7; size: NA; CDR3: CASSIDLTYSYEQYF; DNA: TGTGCCAGTAGTATAGATCTGACATATTCCTACGAGCAGTACTTC